The clone carrying this T cell receptor (beta chain) has only a few counts. Its antigen is unidentified. One entry per CDR3 protein, called by TCRdb with MiXCR from the PCR reads. The sample holds 400,000 to 600,000 distinct CDR3 sequences; 25% are singletons and the top ten take under 0.85%. This record belongs to a study of molecular identifiers for immune sequencing clone quantification. Notes on the study in general: Clones above 20 RNA copies held over 97% of effector molecules, under 1% in naive cells.

The CDR3 runs 14 residues. V dropped 1 base and J dropped 4 bases, with 8 bases sitting between them. The germline V gene encodes CDR1 SGHDN and CDR2 FVKESK. The sequencing sample was made of naive CD8+ T cells from blood, with Jurkat cell RNA spiked in. Documented subset: FACS-sorted CD8+CD4-CCR7+CD45RA+ naive T cells. The chain recombines TRBV14 with TRBJ2-1; D call uncertain. The clonotype comes from a human donor in good health. Some libraries in this study had Jurkat cell RNA spiked in. CDR3 in amino acids: CASSQVTTYNEQFF. DNA for the CDR3: TGTGCCAGCAGCCAAGTAACCACTTACAATGAGCAGTTCTTC.